This TCR beta chain was sequenced during a study of beta chain features in type 1 diabetes. Whole-study context: Patients looked much like healthy donors when it came to age, gender and cell yields.

The germline gives CDR1 SGHAT, CDR2 FQDESV (reference sequence). The CDR3 sequence is 17 residues long. Germline trimming cut 4 bases from V and 2 bases from J; bases unmatched to any gene: 5. A note on this clone: Its antigen is currently unknown.

Study observations and caveats: A definitive answer on HLA type influencing TCRB rearrangement was not reached here. Fewer insertions but more deletions were seen at VDJ junctions in type 1 diabetes patients. Any PCR bias toward short templates would affect both groups alike.

Isolated RNA was reverse transcribed in full, so expressed TCRB transcripts were sequenced. Produced via immunoSEQ multiplex PCR; TCRdb's table is partial and in-frame only. The data contain almost 350,000 clones, roughly 8% of them singletons. This sequence joins TRBV11-1 and TRBJ2-5; 15 bases fit TRBD2. Source material: central memory CD4+ T cells from blood. This clonotype originated in a woman aged 18-35 years in good health. CDR3 region: CASSYGTSGRRQETQYF. CDR3 DNA sequence: TGTGCCAGCAGCTACGGGACTAGCGGGAGGCGACAAGAGACCCAGTACTTC.